A selection of T cell receptor beta chains follows, all from one sample in a study of cytotoxic CD8 clonotypes in ibrutinib-treated CLL. Some clones are missing from TCRdb's copy, which holds only in-frame ones; the method was immunoSEQ multiplex PCR. This sample has about 27,000 clones, with 55% to 70% found just once. Sequences were derived from PBMCs, sampled after 24 months of ibrutinib treatment. Receptors originate from a human donor with chronic lymphocytic leukemia. Each CDR3 is given with its conserved first and last residue. Fields, in order: clone size, D gene, V gene, J gene, CDR3 protein, CDR3 DNA. The D gene is left open where the match is weak. Some rows have no size entry. The others give once, few or many, or a class for an expanded clone.

abundance: -
d_gene: -
v_gene: TRBV1
j_gene: TRBJ2-5
CDR3aa: CTSSQGVLAGTQETQYF
CDR3nt: TGCACCAGCAGCCAAGGAGTTCTAGCGGGGACGCAAGAGACCCAGTACTTC

abundance: -
d_gene: TRBD1
v_gene: TRBV11-2
j_gene: TRBJ2-1
CDR3aa: CASSLAHRTGSNEQFF
CDR3nt: TGTGCCAGCAGCTTAGCCCACCGGACAGGCTCCAATGAGCAGTTCTTC

abundance: -
d_gene: TRBD1
v_gene: TRBV28
j_gene: TRBJ1-5
CDR3aa: CASSFTGTVPQHF
CDR3nt: TGTGCCAGCAGTTTCACCGGGACAGTGCCCCAGCATTTT

abundance: -
d_gene: -
v_gene: TRBV9
j_gene: TRBJ2-3
CDR3aa: CASSVGGYADTQYF
CDR3nt: TGTGCCAGCAGCGTAGGAGGGTATGCAGATACGCAGTATTTT

abundance: few
d_gene: TRBD2
v_gene: TRBV5-1
j_gene: TRBJ2-5
CDR3aa: CASSLPSGGQETQYF
CDR3nt: TGCGCCAGCAGCCTGCCTAGCGGGGGGCAAGAGACCCAGTACTTC

abundance: -
d_gene: TRBD2
v_gene: TRBV4-3
j_gene: TRBJ2-5
CDR3aa: CASSQEAGDGETQYF
CDR3nt: TGCGCCAGCAGCCAAGAAGCGGGGGATGGGGAGACCCAGTACTTC

abundance: -
d_gene: -
v_gene: TRBV7-9
j_gene: TRBJ2-3
CDR3aa: CASSLANRAQYF
CDR3nt: TGTGCCAGCAGCTTGGCGAACCGGGCGCAGTATTTT

abundance: -
d_gene: TRBD1
v_gene: TRBV28
j_gene: TRBJ1-3
CDR3aa: CASRPSQGARSGNTIYF
CDR3nt: TGTGCCAGCAGGCCATCCCAGGGGGCACGTTCTGGAAACACCATATATTTT

abundance: once
d_gene: -
v_gene: TRBV19
j_gene: TRBJ1-2
CDR3aa: CASRTSPESNYGYTF
CDR3nt: TGTGCCAGTAGGACCTCCCCAGAGTCTAACTATGGCTACACCTTC

abundance: few
d_gene: -
v_gene: TRBV7-9
j_gene: TRBJ2-7
CDR3aa: CASSPRTGGYEQYF
CDR3nt: TGTGCCAGCAGCCCTCGGACAGGAGGGTACGAGCAGTACTTC

abundance: -
d_gene: -
v_gene: TRBV10-2
j_gene: TRBJ1-1
CDR3aa: CASSRGQKTEAFF
CDR3nt: TGCGCCAGCAGTCGAGGACAGAAGACTGAAGCTTTCTTT

abundance: -
d_gene: TRBD1
v_gene: TRBV6-5
j_gene: TRBJ2-7
CDR3aa: CASSYPDRVDEQYF
CDR3nt: TGTGCCAGCAGTTACCCAGACAGGGTTGACGAGCAGTACTTC

abundance: -
d_gene: -
v_gene: TRBV29-1
j_gene: TRBJ1-1
CDR3aa: CSSQSGIEAFF
CDR3nt: TGCAGCTCTCAAAGCGGAATTGAAGCTTTCTTT

abundance: -
d_gene: -
v_gene: TRBV4-3
j_gene: TRBJ2-1
CDR3aa: CASSQDGVASLNNEQFF
CDR3nt: TGCGCCAGCAGCCAAGATGGGGTAGCCTCGCTCAACAATGAGCAGTTCTTC

abundance: once
d_gene: -
v_gene: TRBV25-1
j_gene: TRBJ1-1
CDR3aa: CASSRWNTEAFF
CDR3nt: TGTGCCAGCAGCCGATGGAACACTGAAGCTTTCTTT

abundance: -
d_gene: TRBD2
v_gene: TRBV4-1
j_gene: TRBJ2-5
CDR3aa: CASSPMTASGEETQYF
CDR3nt: TGCGCCAGCAGTCCAATGACGGCAAGCGGGGAAGAGACCCAGTACTTC

abundance: -
d_gene: TRBD1
v_gene: TRBV2
j_gene: TRBJ1-4
CDR3aa: CASRDRVANEKLFF
CDR3nt: TGTGCCAGCAGGGACAGGGTAGCTAATGAAAAACTGTTTTTT

abundance: -
d_gene: TRBD2
v_gene: TRBV5-4
j_gene: TRBJ2-5
CDR3aa: CASSYGGGLQETQYF
CDR3nt: TGTGCCAGCAGCTACGGGGGGGGACTCCAAGAGACCCAGTACTTC

abundance: few
d_gene: -
v_gene: TRBV29-1
j_gene: TRBJ1-2
CDR3aa: CSVERGYGYTF
CDR3nt: TGCAGCGTTGAGAGAGGCTATGGCTACACCTTC

abundance: -
d_gene: -
v_gene: TRBV7-3
j_gene: TRBJ1-1
CDR3aa: CASSLSHSANTEAFF
CDR3nt: TGTGCCAGCAGCCTAAGCCACAGTGCGAACACTGAAGCTTTCTTT

abundance: -
d_gene: TRBD1
v_gene: TRBV7-3
j_gene: TRBJ1-2
CDR3aa: CASSLTGTGGLTNYGYTF
CDR3nt: TGTGCCAGCAGCTTAACTGGGACAGGGGGACTAACTAACTATGGCTACACCTTC

abundance: -
d_gene: TRBD1
v_gene: TRBV10-3
j_gene: TRBJ1-5
CDR3aa: CAIRDQGAQGQPQHF
CDR3nt: TGTGCCATCAGGGACCAGGGGGCGCAGGGTCAGCCCCAGCATTTT

abundance: -
d_gene: -
v_gene: TRBV4-1
j_gene: TRBJ2-3
CDR3aa: CASSQDRISTQYF
CDR3nt: TGCGCCAGCAGCCAAGACAGGATCTCTACGCAGTATTTT

abundance: -
d_gene: -
v_gene: TRBV9
j_gene: TRBJ2-2
CDR3aa: CASRGPLTKDTGELFF
CDR3nt: TGTGCCAGCAGGGGCCCTCTCACTAAGGACACCGGGGAGCTGTTTTTT

abundance: -
d_gene: -
v_gene: TRBV7-2
j_gene: TRBJ2-7
CDR3aa: CASSLAGGTYEQYF
CDR3nt: TGTGCCAGCAGCTTAGCAGGCGGAACCTACGAGCAGTACTTC

abundance: -
d_gene: TRBD2
v_gene: TRBV5-1
j_gene: TRBJ2-3
CDR3aa: CASKASGGFTDTQYF
CDR3nt: TGCGCCAGCAAGGCTAGCGGGGGATTCACAGATACGCAGTATTTT

abundance: -
d_gene: -
v_gene: TRBV11-2
j_gene: TRBJ2-7
CDR3aa: CASSSRSSGRGYEQYF
CDR3nt: TGTGCCAGCAGCTCCCGGTCCTCGGGACGGGGTTACGAGCAGTACTTC

abundance: -
d_gene: -
v_gene: TRBV11-2
j_gene: TRBJ1-2
CDR3aa: CASSPPWTDGYTF
CDR3nt: TGTGCCAGCAGCCCGCCCTGGACAGATGGCTACACCTTC